The present T cell receptor (beta chain) was sequenced within a study of blood T cell repertoires in COVID-19. The wider study: Both acute and convalescent COVID-19 samples were obtained from the United States, Italy and Spain. From T cells, B-cell-depleted T cells, or PBMCs came the material, which was cDNA or gDNA.

The CDR3 consists of 14 residues. In germline, CDR1 is SGHDN, CDR2 FVKESK. The V gene lost 7 bases and the J gene lost 0 bases, with 11 bases spanning the gap. In the original analysis: Using reference gene primer amplification, nucleated cell counts were estimated. TCRdb's copy holds only in-frame clones and misses some; the assay was immunoSEQ multiplex PCR. V and J calls and clone size are copied from that table; D and trimming were computed from the DNA. This sample carries approximately 52,000 clones, 90% of them seen once, and the ten largest clones take around 3.1%. Sequencing was carried out using peripheral blood. V is TRBV14 and J is TRBJ2-3, with a possible D match to TRBD2 (6 bases). The TCR sequence derives from a human donor in a cohort sampled during active COVID-19. This CDR3 reads CASKAGTSTDTQYF. CDR3 DNA: TGTGCCAGCAAAGCGGGTACTAGCACAGATACGCAGTATTTT.